The clone carrying this TCR beta chain was counted a few times. Its antigen is currently unknown. Reverse transcription of all isolated RNA meant that expressed TCRB transcripts were sequenced. It was found that naive, central memory and regulatory T cell samples averaged around 3.5 million reads. Clones were sequenced by immunoSEQ multiplex PCR, and TCRdb holds only the in-frame ones, with some missing. This sample carries 600,000 to 700,000 clones, around 15% of them seen once, and the ten largest clones take 0.022%. Germline CDR1 reads MDHEN; CDR2 reads SYDVKM. V was pared by 9 bases and J by 9 bases, with 21 bases between. The CDR3 has 14 residues. The data are from a study of beta chain features in type 1 diabetes. Whole-study results and caveats: When Type 1 diabetes patients were examined, their TCRB CDR3s proved moderately but significantly shorter in all four CD4+ subsets.

This chain links TRBV28 with TRBJ2-1; tentatively, D is TRBD1 (6 bases). This TCR was recovered from a man between 18 and 29 years old with type 1 diabetes. Sample: naive CD4+ T cells from blood. CDR3 loop: CASNTGTPLGEQFF. As DNA, the CDR3 is TGTGCCAGTAATACCGGGACACCTCTCGGTGAGCAGTTCTTC.